This T cell receptor (beta chain) was retrieved from a study of T cells in Graves' hyperthyroidism and ophthalmopathy. The length of the CDR3 is 15 amino acids, counting both ends. Per germline, CDR1 SGHRS and CDR2 YFSETQ. A patient was excluded if there was uncontrolled infection, other autoimmune disease, pregnancy or lactation. Used for diagnoses were clinical symptoms, serum thyroxine and TRAb, thyroid ultrasound and orbital computed tomography. About this clonotype: The antigen is undetermined. Because the CDR3 is missing its conserved closing phenylalanine or tryptophan, this is likely a read error. The DNA is omitted, as the CDR3 cannot be located on it reliably, and the CDR3 follows TCRdb's listing.

Overall study findings and caveats: Blood also showed most of the thyroid clonotypes that were expanded above 0.001. Ophthalmopathy was separated from stable hyperthyroidism by a 13 V-J model.

Amplification targeted TCR beta CDR3 regions from RNA transcripts. A set of HTBI primers served as the primers for a first-round RT-PCR of the TCR CDR3. One entry per CDR3 protein, called by TCRdb with MiXCR from the multiplex PCR reads. The sample has 450,000 to 700,000 distinct CDR3 sequences; around 45% are singletons. The sequence derives from a woman under 30 with Graves' hyperthyroidism. The genes are TRBV5-1 and TRBJ2-6. The sample comprised peripheral blood or thyroid tissue (not recorded which). CDR3: CASRPRFWGQRPDLI.